These T cell receptor beta chains were read from a single sample in a study of cytomegalovirus exposure and HLA in healthy donors. Assay used: immunoSEQ multiplex PCR; TCRdb lists only in-frame clones, some missing. The table lists about 160,000 clones, approximately 77% of them singletons. Sequencing was done on a sample of PBMCs. The receptors were gathered from a female donor in good health and CMV-seronegative. Both conserved end residues are part of each CDR3. Each record gives: CDR3 DNA, CDR3 protein, D gene, J gene, clone size, V gene. D genes are given only for firm matches. The size entry is marked missing in some rows and otherwise reads once, few, many or a size class.

TGTGCTAGTGACACCGGGATCTACGAGCAGTACTTC,CASDTGIYEQYF,-,TRBJ2-7,-,TRBV7-7
TGCGCCAGCAGTTTATGGAGGAGTTACGAGCAGTACTTC,CASSLWRSYEQYF,-,TRBJ2-7,few,TRBV28
TGTGCCAGCAGTTTAGGCGGGAGGAGAGGTGAGCAGTACTTC,CASSLGGRRGEQYF,TRBD2,TRBJ2-7,-,TRBV27
TGTGCCAGCAGTTACTCCAACTACGAGCAGTACTTC,CASSYSNYEQYF,-,TRBJ2-7,-,TRBV6-6
TGTGCCAGCAGGGTGCAGGGGGCGCTCGGAGAGACCCAGTACTTC,CASRVQGALGETQYF,TRBD1,TRBJ2-5,-,TRBV5-6
TGTGCCAGCAGTTTACTACGGAGCGGGGGGGCCTTCGAGCAGTACTTC,CASSLLRSGGAFEQYF,TRBD2,TRBJ2-7,-,TRBV27
TGTGCCAGCGGACCGGAGCGGGGCTACTACGAGCAGTACTTC,CASGPERGYYEQYF,TRBD2,TRBJ2-7,few,TRBV7-2
TGCGCCAGCAGTCCGGACAGGACTTACAATGAGCAGTTCTTC,CASSPDRTYNEQFF,TRBD1,TRBJ2-1,-,TRBV10-2
TGCAGCGTTGCCCAGAGGGCTGCGAACACTGAAGCTTTCTTT,CSVAQRAANTEAFF,-,TRBJ1-1,-,TRBV29-1
TGCGCCAGCAGCTTGGCTCTCGACGAGCAGTACTTC,CASSLALDEQYF,-,TRBJ2-7,-,TRBV5-1
TGTGCCAGCAGCTTAGCACAAGAGCAGTACTTC,CASSLAQEQYF,-,TRBJ2-7,-,TRBV7-8
TGTGCCAGCAGCCCTCGGACAGGGGGAGAGACCCAGTACTTC,CASSPRTGGETQYF,TRBD1,TRBJ2-5,-,TRBV7-9
TGTGCCAGCAGTTCTCAGGGAGGACAGCCCCAGCATTTT,CASSSQGGQPQHF,-,TRBJ1-5,-,TRBV11-2
TGTGCCAGCAGCCAAGGCGGGAGGGCCTTCTCCGAGCAGTACTTC,CASSQGGRAFSEQYF,TRBD2,TRBJ2-7,few,TRBV4-2
TGTGCCAGCAGCTCACGCGGGGTTGGGGCTGTTGCAGATACGCAGTATTTT,CASSSRGVGAVADTQYF,-,TRBJ2-3,-,TRBV7-9
TGTGCTAGTGGTTTGGGACAGATTGAAAAACTGTTTTTT,CASGLGQIEKLFF,-,TRBJ1-4,-,TRBV12-5
TGCAGCGGACGGACAGGCGCCAACACTGAAGCTTTCTTT,CSGRTGANTEAFF,TRBD1,TRBJ1-1,-,TRBV29-1
TGCAGCGTCGACCCACAGGGACCCGGCGGCACAGATACGCAGTATTTT,CSVDPQGPGGTDTQYF,-,TRBJ2-3,-,TRBV29-1
TGTGCCAGTAGTCCCCCAGGGGCCAATTTTGAAAAACTGTTTTTT,CASSPPGANFEKLFF,-,TRBJ1-4,-,TRBV19
TGTGCCAGCAGCTTCGGGTACAGGGGTCCAGTGTATGGCTACACCTTC,CASSFGYRGPVYGYTF,TRBD1,TRBJ1-2,-,TRBV7-2
TGTGCCAGCAGCTATAGCGGGGGAGGCACAGATACGCAGTATTTT,CASSYSGGGTDTQYF,TRBD2,TRBJ2-3,-,TRBV7-9